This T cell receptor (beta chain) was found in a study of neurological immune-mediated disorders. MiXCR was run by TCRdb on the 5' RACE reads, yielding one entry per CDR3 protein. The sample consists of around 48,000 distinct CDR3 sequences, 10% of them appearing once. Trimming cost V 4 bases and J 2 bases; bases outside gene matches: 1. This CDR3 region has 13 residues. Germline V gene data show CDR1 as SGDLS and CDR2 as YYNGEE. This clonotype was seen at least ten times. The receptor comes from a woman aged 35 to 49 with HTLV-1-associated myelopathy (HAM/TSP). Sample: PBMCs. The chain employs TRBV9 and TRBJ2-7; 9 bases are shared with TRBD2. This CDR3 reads CASSPSGAYEQYF. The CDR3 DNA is TGTGCCAGCAGCCCTAGCGGGGCCTACGAGCAGTACTTC.